These T cell receptor beta chains were read from a single sample in a study of blood T cell repertoires in COVID-19. Sequencing used immunoSEQ multiplex PCR; TCRdb keeps in-frame clones, though not all of them. The repertoire holds under 150,000 clones, 84% seen once, with about 4% in the top ten. The sample taken for sequencing was PBMCs or T cells enriched from blood (not recorded which). All receptors come from a man aged 45 to 65 in a cohort exposed to, infected with or recovered from COVID-19 (not recorded which). The CDR3 runs from the conserved cysteine through the conserved F or W. The D gene is left open where the match is weak. A row's size may be missing; if present it is once, few, many or a size class.

>.|.|TRBV21-1|TRBJ1-6
TGTGCCAGCAGCCACCGGGACAGACGCTCCTATAATTCACCCCTCCACTTT
CASSHRDRRSYNSPLHF
>.|.|TRBV5-1|TRBJ1-2
TGCGCCAGCAGCTCTACAGCATATGGCTACACCTTC
CASSSTAYGYTF
>once|.|TRBV2|TRBJ2-5
TGTGCCAGCAGGCCGAGCCCCAACCAAGAGACCCAGTACTTC
CASRPSPNQETQYF
>.|.|TRBV10-3|TRBJ2-1
TGTGCCATCAGTGAGGGGAGGTACAATGAGCAGTTCTTC
CAISEGRYNEQFF
>few|TRBD2|TRBV27|TRBJ2-3
TGTGCCAGCAGTTGGGCTAGCGGGGGCTCAGATACGCAGTATTTT
CASSWASGGSDTQYF
>.|.|TRBV11-3|TRBJ2-3
TGTGCCAGCAGCTCCTCCACAGATACGCAGTATTTT
CASSSSTDTQYF
>.|TRBD1|TRBV15|TRBJ2-3
TGTGCCACGTCGGGACAGAGCACAGATACGCAGTATTTT
CATSGQSTDTQYF
>.|.|TRBV10-1|TRBJ1-1
TGCGCCAGCAGTGGGGCAGACGGGGGAGGGACTGAAGCTTTCTTT
CASSGADGGGTEAFF
>.|.|TRBV19|TRBJ1-1
TGTGCCAGTAGTATGGGGGGGTTCACTGAAGCTTTCTTT
CASSMGGFTEAFF
>.|.|TRBV25-1|TRBJ2-1
TGTGCCAGCAGTGAAGGGCAGGGTCGGAACAATGAGCAGTTCTTC
CASSEGQGRNNEQFF
>.|TRBD2|TRBV6-2/TRBV6-3|TRBJ2-7
TGTGCCAGCAGTTCCGGGACTAGCGGGAGGCTATTAAGGGACGAGCAGTACTTC
CASSSGTSGRLLRDEQYF
>.|TRBD1|TRBV7-3|TRBJ1-6
TGTGCCAGCAGCTTAGGTGGGACAGCTAATTCACCCCTCCACTTT
CASSLGGTANSPLHF
>.|TRBD1|TRBV5-4|TRBJ2-1
TGTGCCAGCAGCTTGGGCGGACAGGGTTGGTATGAGCAGTTCTTC
CASSLGGQGWYEQFF
>.|.|TRBV5-1|TRBJ1-2
TGCGCCAGCAGCTTGGACCGTGCGGGACGGGATGGCTACACCTTC
CASSLDRAGRDGYTF
>.|.|TRBV4-3|TRBJ2-4
TGCGCCAGCAGCCAAGATATCAGTATGCACATTCAGTACTTC
CASSQDISMHIQYF
>.|.|TRBV5-4|TRBJ2-5
TGTGCCAGCAGCTCAGCGGAGACCCAGTACTTC
CASSSAETQYF
>.|.|TRBV2|TRBJ2-4
TGTGCCACCAAAACTAGCTCCCACATTCAGTACTTC
CATKTSSHIQYF
>.|.|TRBV4-1|TRBJ2-2
TGCGCCAGCAGCCCGGAAAGGACTCTACGCGCCGGGGAGCTGTTTTTT
CASSPERTLRAGELFF
>.|.|TRBV7-9|TRBJ1-2
TGTGCCAGCAGCCCCGACGGACTCGCCTATGGCTACACCTTC
CASSPDGLAYGYTF
>.|.|TRBV30|TRBJ1-2
TGTGCCTGGAGTCCTCCAGGGTTTGAGGGCTACACCTTC
CAWSPPGFEGYTF
>.|.|TRBV27|TRBJ1-2
TGTGCCAGCAGTTTGGGGCGCGGAAACTATGGCTACACCTTC
CASSLGRGNYGYTF
>.|TRBD2|TRBV15|TRBJ2-7
TGTGCCACCCTGGGGCTAGCGGGGGGCGGGGGCTACGAGCAGTACTTC
CATLGLAGGGGYEQYF
>.|TRBD1|TRBV5-1|TRBJ1-1
TGCGCCAGCAGCTCCCGGGACAGGGTGACTGAAGCTTTCTTT
CASSSRDRVTEAFF
>.|TRBD1|TRBV20-1|TRBJ1-3
TGCAGTGCTAGAGTTTCAGGACAGGTGAATTTT
CSARVSGQVNF
>.|.|TRBV4-1|TRBJ2-7
TGCGCCAGCAGCCAAGAGGGCCAGGGGCTGCGAGAGCAGTACTTC
CASSQEGQGLREQYF
>.|TRBD1|TRBV6-5|TRBJ1-5
TGTGCCAGCAGTTACTCGGGACAGGGGGGAACCCAGCATTTT
CASSYSGQGGTQHF
>.|.|TRBV11-2|TRBJ1-2
TGTGCCAGCAGCTCCCCTCAGGGTAGTATTGGCTATGGCTACACCTTC
CASSSPQGSIGYGYTF
>.|TRBD2|TRBV7-8|TRBJ2-1
TGTGCCAGCAGCTTAGCGGGGCTCGGGCTAGCGGGAGAGGAGCAGTTCTTC
CASSLAGLGLAGEEQFF
>.|.|TRBV7-2|TRBJ1-1
TGTGCCAGCAGCTTCATCGTACAGGGGAACACTGAAGCTTTCTTT
CASSFIVQGNTEAFF
>.|.|TRBV11-3|TRBJ2-2
TGTGCCAGCAGCTTAGATTCAAGAGGGAGCGGGGAGCTGTTTTTT
CASSLDSRGSGELFF
>few|.|TRBV7-2|TRBJ1-2
TGTGCCAGCAGCTTGGACGGGGGTACTAACTATGGCTACACCTTC
CASSLDGGTNYGYTF
>.|.|TRBV18|TRBJ1-3
TGTGCCAGCTCACCCCCAGTTCTCCTCTCTGGAAACACCATATATTTT
CASSPPVLLSGNTIYF
>.|.|TRBV12-3/TRBV12-4|TRBJ2-7
TGTGCCAGCAGTTCGAACGGAGCCTACGAGCAGTACTTC
CASSSNGAYEQYF
>once|.|TRBV29-1|TRBJ2-1
TGCAGCGTTGAACTTAACTCCTACAATGAGCAGTTCTTC
CSVELNSYNEQFF
>.|TRBD2|TRBV28|TRBJ2-7
TGTGCCATCCGAGGACTAGCGCCTACCTACGAGCAGTACTTC
CAIRGLAPTYEQYF
>.|.|TRBV12-3/TRBV12-4|TRBJ2-5
TGTGCCAGCAGGGGGGGTAGGGATACCCAGTACTTC
CASRGGRDTQYF
>few|.|TRBV4-3|TRBJ1-2
TGCGCCAGCAGCCAAGATGGAGGCGGTTATAACTATGGCTACACCTTC
CASSQDGGGYNYGYTF
>.|.|TRBV7-9|TRBJ1-1
TGTGCCAGCAGCCCTATCCTCCAGGGGCCGGACACTGAAGCTTTCTTT
CASSPILQGPDTEAFF
>.|TRBD2|TRBV27|TRBJ2-1
TGTGCCAGCAGTCCCACCCATAGCGGGAAGCAGTTCTTC
CASSPTHSGKQFF
>.|TRBD1|TRBV19|TRBJ2-7
TGTGCCAGTAGTATCGGACAGGGCTACGAGCAGTACTTC
CASSIGQGYEQYF
>.|.|TRBV27|TRBJ1-2
TGTGCCAGCAGGTCGGCAGGGTATGGCTACACCTTC
CASRSAGYGYTF
>.|.|TRBV28|TRBJ1-5
TGTGCCAGCAGTTCAACTACAGGGAATCAGCCCCAGCATTTT
CASSSTTGNQPQHF
>.|.|TRBV9|TRBJ1-1
TGTGCCAGCAGCGCCGGACAGATAGAATGGAGCACTGAAGCTTTCTTT
CASSAGQIEWSTEAFF
>.|TRBD1|TRBV6-5|TRBJ1-1
TGTGCCAGTCGGTACAGGGGACTGAACACTGAAGCTTTCTTT
CASRYRGLNTEAFF
>.|.|TRBV19|TRBJ2-7
TGTGCCAGTAGTATACAGGGTGGTTACGAGCAGTACTTC
CASSIQGGYEQYF
>.|TRBD2|TRBV13|TRBJ2-1
TGTGCCAGCAGCCCCGGGACTAGCGGGAGCAATGAGCAGTTCTTC
CASSPGTSGSNEQFF
>.|TRBD2|TRBV28|TRBJ2-2
TGTGCCAGCAGTGCGGGAGGATACACCGGGGAGCTGTTTTTT
CASSAGGYTGELFF
>.|.|TRBV24-1|TRBJ2-6
TGTGCCACCAGTGATACGGTACCTGGGGCCAACGTCCTGACTTTC
CATSDTVPGANVLTF
>.|.|TRBV10-3|TRBJ1-1
TGTGCCATCGGTAGACAGGAGATGAACACTGAAGCTTTCTTT
CAIGRQEMNTEAFF
>.|TRBD1|TRBV12-3/TRBV12-4|TRBJ1-2
TGTGCCAGCAGTTTGACAGGGTACGGCTACACCTTC
CASSLTGYGYTF
>.|TRBD1|TRBV5-6|TRBJ1-3
TGTGCCAGCAGCTTGTTGGGGGACAGTCGCGCTGGAAACACCATATATTTT
CASSLLGDSRAGNTIYF
>.|.|TRBV5-6|TRBJ1-5
TGTGCCAGCAGCCAAAACAGGAAACAGCCCCAGCATTTT
CASSQNRKQPQHF
>.|.|TRBV9|TRBJ2-5
TGTGCCAGCAGCGTAGGGGCGGGATTGGAGACCCAGTACTTC
CASSVGAGLETQYF
>.|TRBD1|TRBV7-9|TRBJ2-7
TGTGCCAGCAGCTCAACGACAGGGGTCTACTCCTACGAGCAGTACTTC
CASSSTTGVYSYEQYF
>.|.|TRBV21-1|TRBJ2-7
TGTGCCAGCAGCACAGACAGGGTCCGTACCTACGAGCAGTACTTC
CASSTDRVRTYEQYF
>.|.|TRBV7-9|TRBJ2-2
TGTGCCAGCAGCTTACCCCAGGGAAACACCGGGGAGCTGTTTTTT
CASSLPQGNTGELFF